The sequence of this T cell receptor (beta chain) was determined in a study of T cells in Graves' hyperthyroidism and ophthalmopathy. This clonotype was detected many times. CDR1 and CDR2 (germline): MNHEY, SMNVEV (reference sequence). The CDR3 spans 13 residues. V dropped 6 bases and J dropped 5 bases, with 13 bases sitting between them. TCR beta CDR3 sequences were amplified from RNA transcripts. The HTBI primer set was used in a first-round RT-PCR of the TCR CDR3. Using its own MiXCR run on the multiplex PCR reads, TCRdb lists one record per CDR3 protein. The sample has fewer than 500,000 distinct CDR3 sequences; around an eighth are singletons.

This TCR was recovered from a man aged 25 to 40 with Graves' hyperthyroidism that later progressed to Graves' ophthalmopathy. The chain is built from TRBV27 and TRBJ2-5; D unclear. The specimen sequenced was blood. The CDR3 here is CASSLGWKETQYF. The CDR3 bases are TGTGCCAGCAGCCTAGGATGGAAGGAGACCCAGTACTTC.